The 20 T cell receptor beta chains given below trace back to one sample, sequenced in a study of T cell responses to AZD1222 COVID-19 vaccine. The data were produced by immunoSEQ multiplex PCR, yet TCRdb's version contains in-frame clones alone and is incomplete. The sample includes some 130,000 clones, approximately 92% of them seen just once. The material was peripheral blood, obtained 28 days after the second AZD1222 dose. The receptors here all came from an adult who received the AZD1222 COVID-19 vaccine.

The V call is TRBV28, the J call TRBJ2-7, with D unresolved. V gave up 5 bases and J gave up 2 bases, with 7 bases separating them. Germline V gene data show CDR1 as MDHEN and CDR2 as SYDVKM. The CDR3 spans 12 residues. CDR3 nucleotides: TGTGCCAGCAGTGGATATACCTACGAGCAGTACTTC. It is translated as CASSGYTYEQYF.

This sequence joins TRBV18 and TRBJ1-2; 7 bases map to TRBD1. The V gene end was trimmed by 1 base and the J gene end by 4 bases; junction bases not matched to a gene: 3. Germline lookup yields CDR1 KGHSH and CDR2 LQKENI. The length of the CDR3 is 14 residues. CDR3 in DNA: TGTGCCAGCTCACCACAGGGGGCGGGCTATGGCTACACCTTC. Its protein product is CASSPQGAGYGYTF.

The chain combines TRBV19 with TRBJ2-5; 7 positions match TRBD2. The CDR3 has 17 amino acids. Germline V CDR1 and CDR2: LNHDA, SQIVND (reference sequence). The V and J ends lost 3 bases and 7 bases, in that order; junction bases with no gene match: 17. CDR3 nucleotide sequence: TGTGCCAGTAGTATCGGGGCGGGGGTCCATGAGGGCCGGACCCAGTACTTC. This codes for CASSIGAGVHEGRTQYF.

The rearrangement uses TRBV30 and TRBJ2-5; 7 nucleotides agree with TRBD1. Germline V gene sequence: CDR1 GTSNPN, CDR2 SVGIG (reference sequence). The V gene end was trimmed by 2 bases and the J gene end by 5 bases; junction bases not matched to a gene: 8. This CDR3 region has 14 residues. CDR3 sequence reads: CAWSSPGQHETQYF. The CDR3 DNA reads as TGTGCCTGGAGTTCTCCGGGACAGCACGAGACCCAGTACTTC.

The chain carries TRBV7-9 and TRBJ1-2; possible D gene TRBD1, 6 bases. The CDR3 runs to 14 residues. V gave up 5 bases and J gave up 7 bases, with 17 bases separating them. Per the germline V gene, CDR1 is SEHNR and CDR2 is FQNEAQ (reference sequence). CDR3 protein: CASSEGSAGAGYTF. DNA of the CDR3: TGTGCCAGCAGCGAGGGTTCGGCAGGGGCTGGCTACACCTTC.

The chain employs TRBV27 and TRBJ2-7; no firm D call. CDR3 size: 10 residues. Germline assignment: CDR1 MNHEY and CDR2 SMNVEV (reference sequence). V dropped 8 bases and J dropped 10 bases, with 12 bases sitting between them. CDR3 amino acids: CASLKEDQYF. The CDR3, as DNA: TGTGCCAGCCTGAAAGAGGATCAGTACTTC.

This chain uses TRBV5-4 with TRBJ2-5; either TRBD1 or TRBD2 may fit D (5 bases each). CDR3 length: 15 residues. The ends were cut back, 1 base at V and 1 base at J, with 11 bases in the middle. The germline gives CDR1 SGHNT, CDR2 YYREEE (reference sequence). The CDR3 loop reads CASSLPGTSQETQYF. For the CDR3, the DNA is TGTGCCAGCAGCTTGCCAGGGACGTCCCAAGAGACCCAGTACTTC.

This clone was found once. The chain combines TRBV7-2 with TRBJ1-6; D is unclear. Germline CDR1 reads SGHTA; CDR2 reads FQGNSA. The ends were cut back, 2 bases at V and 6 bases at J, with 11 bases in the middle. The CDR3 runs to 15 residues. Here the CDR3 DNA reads TGTGCCAGCAGCTTAATTCCAAACCCTAATTCACCCCTCCACTTT. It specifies CASSLIPNPNSPLHF.

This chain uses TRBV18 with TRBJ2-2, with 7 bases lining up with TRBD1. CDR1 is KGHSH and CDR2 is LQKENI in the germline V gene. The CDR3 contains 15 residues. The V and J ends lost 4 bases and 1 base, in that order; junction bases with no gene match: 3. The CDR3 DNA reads TGTGCCAGCTCACTCCGGGACAGGAACACCGGGGAGCTGTTTTTT. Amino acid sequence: CASSLRDRNTGELFF. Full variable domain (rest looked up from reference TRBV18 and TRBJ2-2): NAGVMQNPRHLVRRRGQEARLRCSPMKGHSHVYWYRQLPEEGLKFMVYLQKENIIDESGMPKERFSAEFPKEGPSILRIQQVVRGDSAAYFCASSLRDRNTGELFFGEGSRLTVL.

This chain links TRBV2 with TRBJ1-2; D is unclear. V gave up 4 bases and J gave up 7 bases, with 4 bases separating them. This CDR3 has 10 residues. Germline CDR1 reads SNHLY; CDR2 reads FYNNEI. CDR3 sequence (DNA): TGTGCCAGCAGTGCCGGTGGCTACACCTTC. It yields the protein CASSAGGYTF.

The CDR3 loop reads CASSQIQGGSEEKLFF. The DNA of the CDR3 is TGTGCCAGCAGCCAAATACAGGGGGGTAGTGAGGAAAAACTGTTTTTT. The chain has TRBV4-2 and TRBJ1-4; 8 bases map to TRBD1. The CDR3 runs to 16 residues. Germline-derived CDR1 and CDR2 are LGHNA and YNFKEQ. Losses at the gene ends were 2 bases for V and 8 bases for J; bases not matched to a gene: 10.

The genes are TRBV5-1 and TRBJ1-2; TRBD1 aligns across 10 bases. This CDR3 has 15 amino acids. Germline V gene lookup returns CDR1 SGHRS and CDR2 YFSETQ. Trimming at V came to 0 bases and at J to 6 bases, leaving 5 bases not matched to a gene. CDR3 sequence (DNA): TGCGCCAGCAGCTTGGACGGGACAGGGGCGAATGGCTACACCTTC. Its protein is CASSLDGTGANGYTF. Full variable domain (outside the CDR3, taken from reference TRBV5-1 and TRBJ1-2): KAGVTQTPRYLIKTRGQQVTLSCSPISGHRSVSWYQQTPGQGLQFLFEYFSETQRNKGNFPGRFSGRQFSNSRSEMNVSTLELGDSALYLCASSLDGTGANGYTFGSGTRLTVV.

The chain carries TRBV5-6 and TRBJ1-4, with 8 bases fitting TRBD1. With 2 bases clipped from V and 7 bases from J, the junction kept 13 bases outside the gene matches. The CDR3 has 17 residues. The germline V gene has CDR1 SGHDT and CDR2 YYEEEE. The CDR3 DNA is TGTGCCAGCAGCTTCTGGTCCCCAGGGGGCCGCTCTGAAAAACTGTTTTTT. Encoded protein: CASSFWSPGGRSEKLFF. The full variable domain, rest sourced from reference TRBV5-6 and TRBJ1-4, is DAGVTQSPTHLIKTRGQQVTLRCSPKSGHDTVSWYQQALGQGPQFIFQYYEEEERQRGNFPDRFSGHQFPNYSSELNVNALLLGDSALYLCASSFWSPGGRSEKLFFGSGTQLSVL.

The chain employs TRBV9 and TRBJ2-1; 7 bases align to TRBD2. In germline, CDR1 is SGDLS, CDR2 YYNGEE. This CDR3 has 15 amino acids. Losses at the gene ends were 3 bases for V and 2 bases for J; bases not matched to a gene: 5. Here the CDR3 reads CASSAGGGAYNEQFF. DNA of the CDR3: TGTGCCAGCAGCGCTGGTGGGGGGGCCTACAATGAGCAGTTCTTC.

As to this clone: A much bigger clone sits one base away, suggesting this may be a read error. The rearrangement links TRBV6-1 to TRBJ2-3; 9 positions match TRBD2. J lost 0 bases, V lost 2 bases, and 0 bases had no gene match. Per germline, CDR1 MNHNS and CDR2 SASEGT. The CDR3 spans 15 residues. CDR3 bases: TGTGCCAGCAGTGAACTAGCGGGGAGCACAGATACGCAGTATTTT. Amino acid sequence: CASSELAGSTDTQYF.

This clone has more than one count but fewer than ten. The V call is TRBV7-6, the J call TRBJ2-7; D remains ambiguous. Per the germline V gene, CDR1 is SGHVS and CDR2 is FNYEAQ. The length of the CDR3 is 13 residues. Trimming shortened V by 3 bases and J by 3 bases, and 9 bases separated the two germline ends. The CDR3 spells CASSFDTDYEQYF. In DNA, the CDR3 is TGTGCCAGCAGCTTCGACACGGACTACGAGCAGTACTTC.

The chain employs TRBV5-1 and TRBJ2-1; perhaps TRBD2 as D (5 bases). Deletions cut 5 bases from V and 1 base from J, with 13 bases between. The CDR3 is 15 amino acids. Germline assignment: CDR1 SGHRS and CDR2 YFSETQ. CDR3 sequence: CASRPEDGSYNEQFF. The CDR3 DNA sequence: TGCGCCAGCAGGCCGGAGGATGGATCCTACAATGAGCAGTTCTTC.

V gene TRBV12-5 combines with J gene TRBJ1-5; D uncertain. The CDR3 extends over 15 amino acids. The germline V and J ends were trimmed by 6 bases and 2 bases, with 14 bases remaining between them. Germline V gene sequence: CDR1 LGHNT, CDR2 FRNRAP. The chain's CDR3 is CASGIGVVGNQPQHF. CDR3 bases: TGTGCTAGTGGAATAGGTGTTGTGGGCAATCAGCCCCAGCATTTT.

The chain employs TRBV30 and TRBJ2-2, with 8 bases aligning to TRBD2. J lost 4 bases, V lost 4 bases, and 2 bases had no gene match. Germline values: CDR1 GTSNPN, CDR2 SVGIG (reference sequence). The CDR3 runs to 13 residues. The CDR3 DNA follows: TGTGCCTGGACTCGGGGGGGCACCGGGGAGCTGTTTTTT. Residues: CAWTRGGTGELFF.

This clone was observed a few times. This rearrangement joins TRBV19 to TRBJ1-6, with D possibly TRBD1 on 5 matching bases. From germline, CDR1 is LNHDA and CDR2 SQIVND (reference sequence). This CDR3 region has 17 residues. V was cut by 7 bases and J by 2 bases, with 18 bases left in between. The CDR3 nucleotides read TGTGCCAGTACCTCAAAGGCAGGGAGGACCTATAATTCACCCCTCCACTTT. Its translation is CASTSKAGRTYNSPLHF.